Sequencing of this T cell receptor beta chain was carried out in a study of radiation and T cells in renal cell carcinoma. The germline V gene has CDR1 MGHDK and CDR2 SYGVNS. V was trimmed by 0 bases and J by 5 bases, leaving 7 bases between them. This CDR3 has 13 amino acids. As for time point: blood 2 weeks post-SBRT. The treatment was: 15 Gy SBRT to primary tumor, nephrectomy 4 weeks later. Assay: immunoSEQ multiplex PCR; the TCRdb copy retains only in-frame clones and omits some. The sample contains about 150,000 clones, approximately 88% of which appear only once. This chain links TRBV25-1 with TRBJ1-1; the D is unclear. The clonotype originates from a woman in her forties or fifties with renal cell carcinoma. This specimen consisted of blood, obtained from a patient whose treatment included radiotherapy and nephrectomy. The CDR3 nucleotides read TGTGCCAGCAGTGAATATGAAGCGACTGAAGCTTTCTTT. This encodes CASSEYEATEAFF.